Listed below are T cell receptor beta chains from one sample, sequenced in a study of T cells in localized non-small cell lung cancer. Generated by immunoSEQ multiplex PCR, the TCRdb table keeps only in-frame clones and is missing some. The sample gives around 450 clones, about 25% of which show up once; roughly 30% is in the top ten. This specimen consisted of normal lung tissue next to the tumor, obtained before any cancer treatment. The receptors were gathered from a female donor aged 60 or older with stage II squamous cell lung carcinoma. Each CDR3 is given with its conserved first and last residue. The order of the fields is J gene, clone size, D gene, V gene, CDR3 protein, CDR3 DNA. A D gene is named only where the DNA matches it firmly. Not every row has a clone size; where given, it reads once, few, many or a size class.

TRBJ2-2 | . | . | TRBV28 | CASSFRSYTGELFF | TGTGCCAGCAGTTTTCGGTCGTACACCGGGGAGCTGTTTTTT
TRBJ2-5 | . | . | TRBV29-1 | CSVVKGDQETQYF | TGCAGCGTTGTTAAGGGGGACCAAGAGACCCAGTACTTC
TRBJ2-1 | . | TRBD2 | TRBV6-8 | CASSCAGGRSEQFF | TGTGCCAGCAGTTGCGCGGGGGGGCGGAGTGAGCAGTTCTTC
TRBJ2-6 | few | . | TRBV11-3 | CASSKVPSRQSRANVLTF | TGTGCCAGCAGCAAAGTCCCATCTCGACAAAGTCGGGCCAACGTCCTGACTTTC
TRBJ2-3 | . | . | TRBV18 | CASSPVGDGASTDTQYF | TGTGCCAGCTCACCAGTAGGAGACGGAGCTAGCACAGATACGCAGTATTTT
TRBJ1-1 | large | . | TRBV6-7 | CASSRLSEAFF | TGTGCCAGCAGCCGACTGAGTGAAGCTTTCTTT
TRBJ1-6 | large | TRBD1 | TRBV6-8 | CASSYTTGEDSPLHF | TGTGCCAGCAGTTACACGACAGGGGAGGATTCACCCCTCCACTTT
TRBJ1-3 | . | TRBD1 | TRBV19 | CASSLLTGTGINTIYF | TGTGCCAGTAGTCTCTTAACCGGGACAGGGATAAACACCATATATTTT
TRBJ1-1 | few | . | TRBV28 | CASSLLDRSMNTEAFF | TGTGCCAGCAGTTTATTAGACAGGTCCATGAACACTGAAGCTTTCTTT
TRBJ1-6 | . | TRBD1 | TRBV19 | CASSGRDRQNSPLHF | TGTGCCAGTAGTGGCCGGGACAGACAAAATTCACCCCTCCACTTT
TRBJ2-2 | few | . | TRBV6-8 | CASRLTGGPGELFF | TGTGCCAGCAGACTGACGGGGGGCCCCGGGGAGCTGTTTTTT
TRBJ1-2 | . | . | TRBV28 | CASSFGVTNYGYTF | TGTGCCAGCAGTTTCGGGGTGACCAACTATGGCTACACCTTC
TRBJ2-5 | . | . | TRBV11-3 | CASSVGGRWSETQYF | TGTGCCAGCAGCGTTGGAGGCAGGTGGAGCGAGACCCAGTACTTC
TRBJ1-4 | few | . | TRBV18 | CASSPLEESTAIATNEKLFF | TGTGCCAGCTCACCGTTAGAGGAGTCGACAGCTATAGCAACTAATGAAAAACTGTTTTTT
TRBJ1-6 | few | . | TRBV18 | CASSWEVDSPLHF | TGTGCCAGCTCTTGGGAAGTGGATTCACCCCTCCACTTT
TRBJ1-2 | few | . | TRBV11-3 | CASSTREAFNYGYTF | TGTGCCAGCAGCACCCGGGAGGCATTCAACTATGGCTACACCTTC
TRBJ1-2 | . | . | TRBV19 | CASGSGPTYGYTF | TGTGCCAGCGGCTCGGGACCGACCTATGGCTACACCTTC
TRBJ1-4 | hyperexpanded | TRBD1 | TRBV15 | CATSLQRTGFWPGEKLFF | TGTGCCACCAGCCTTCAACGGACAGGGTTCTGGCCGGGTGAAAAACTGTTTTTT
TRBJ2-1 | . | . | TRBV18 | CASSPRHYNEQFF | TGTGCCAGCTCACCACGTCACTACAATGAGCAGTTCTTC
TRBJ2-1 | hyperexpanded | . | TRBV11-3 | CASSRAIRSDEQFF | TGTGCCAGCAGTCGGGCCATACGTAGTGATGAGCAGTTCTTC
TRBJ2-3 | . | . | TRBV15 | CATSRGASPDTQYF | TGTGCCACCAGCAGAGGGGCGTCGCCAGATACGCAGTATTTT
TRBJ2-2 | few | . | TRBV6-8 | CAITGNSGELFF | TGTGCCATCACCGGCAATTCCGGGGAGCTGTTTTTT
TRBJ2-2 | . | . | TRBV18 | CASSPYGERELFF | TGTGCCAGCTCACCATACGGGGAGCGGGAGCTGTTTTTT
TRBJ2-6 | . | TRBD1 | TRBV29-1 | CSVIQGAGANVLTF | TGCAGCGTGATACAGGGGGCCGGGGCCAACGTCCTGACTTTC
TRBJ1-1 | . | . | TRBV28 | CASRPPRVSGSEAFF | TGTGCCAGCAGACCCCCCAGGGTATCGGGCTCTGAAGCTTTCTTT
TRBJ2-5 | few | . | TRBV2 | CASSPLLSGQETQYF | TGTGCCAGCAGCCCACTCCTAAGCGGCCAAGAGACCCAGTACTTC
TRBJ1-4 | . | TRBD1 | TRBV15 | CATSFLDGTEGSEKLFF | TGTGCCACCAGCTTTCTAGATGGGACAGAAGGAAGTGAAAAACTGTTTTTT
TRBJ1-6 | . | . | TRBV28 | CASSIPGHNSPLHF | TGTGCCAGCAGTATCCCAGGTCATAATTCACCCCTCCACTTT
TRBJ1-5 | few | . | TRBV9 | CASSPHGDGVTQPQHF | TGTGCCAGCAGCCCCCACGGCGATGGGGTTACGCAGCCCCAGCATTTT
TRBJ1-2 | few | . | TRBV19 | CASSMGSVLGYTF | TGTGCCAGTAGTATGGGGTCAGTACTTGGCTACACCTTC
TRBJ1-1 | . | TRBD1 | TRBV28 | CASSLTGQGGAEAFF | TGTGCCAGCAGTTTGACCGGACAGGGAGGGGCTGAAGCTTTCTTT
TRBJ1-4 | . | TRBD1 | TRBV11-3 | CASSPEGTGGGREKLFF | TGTGCCAGCAGCCCAGAGGGGACAGGGGGCGGTCGTGAAAAACTGTTTTTT
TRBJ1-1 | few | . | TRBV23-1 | CASSLGGDGAEAFF | TGCGCCAGCAGCTTGGGGGGGGACGGGGCGGAGGCTTTCTTT
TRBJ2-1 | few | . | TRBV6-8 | CASSYDTYNEQFF | TGTGCCAGCAGTTACGACACCTACAATGAGCAGTTCTTC
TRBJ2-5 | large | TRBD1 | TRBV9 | CASSPWDSLQETQYF | TGTGCCAGCAGCCCTTGGGACAGCCTACAAGAGACCCAGTACTTC
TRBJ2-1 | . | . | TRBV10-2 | CASSESHLVGIFYNEQFF | TGCGCCAGCAGTGAGTCCCACCTCGTCGGGATCTTTTACAATGAGCAGTTCTTC
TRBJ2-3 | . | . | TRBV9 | CASSESATDTQYF | TGTGCCAGCAGTGAATCAGCCACAGATACGCAGTATTTT
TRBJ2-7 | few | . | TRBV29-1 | CSASVGGSSYEQYF | TGCAGCGCTTCAGTGGGGGGAAGCTCCTACGAGCAGTACTTC
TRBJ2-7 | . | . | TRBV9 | CASSVEGNYEQYF | TGTGCCAGCAGCGTAGAAGGGAACTACGAGCAGTACTTC
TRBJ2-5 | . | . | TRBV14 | CASSLAPQETQYF | TGTGCCAGCAGTCTAGCACCCCAAGAGACCCAGTACTTC
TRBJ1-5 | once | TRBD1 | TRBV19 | CASSPGTELRPQHF | TGTGCCAGTAGTCCCGGGACAGAGCTACGGCCCCAGCATTTT
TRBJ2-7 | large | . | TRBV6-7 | CASSYDREQYF | TGTGCCAGCAGTTACGACAGGGAGCAGTACTTC
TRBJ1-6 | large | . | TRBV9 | CASREQGNNSPLHF | TGTGCCAGCAGGGAACAGGGAAACAATTCACCCCTCCACTTT
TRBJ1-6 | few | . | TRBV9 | CASSFGNSYNSPLHF | TGTGCCAGCAGCTTCGGGAACTCCTATAATTCACCCCTCCACTTT
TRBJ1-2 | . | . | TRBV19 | CASNTQAGANYGYTF | TGTGCCAGTAACACCCAGGCGGGCGCTAACTATGGCTACACCTTC
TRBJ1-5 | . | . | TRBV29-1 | CSVVIPPNQPQHF | TGCAGCGTTGTGATCCCCCCCAATCAGCCCCAGCATTTT
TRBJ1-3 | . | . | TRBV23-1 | CASNCRAGPSGNTIYF | TGCGCCAGCAATTGTAGGGCAGGGCCCTCTGGAAACACCATATATTTT
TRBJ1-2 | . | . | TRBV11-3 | CASSWRTVANYGYTF | TGTGCCAGCAGCTGGAGGACAGTTGCTAACTATGGCTACACCTTC
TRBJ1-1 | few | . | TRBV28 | CASDPADQRNTEAFF | TGTGCCAGCGACCCAGCCGACCAAAGGAACACTGAAGCTTTCTTT
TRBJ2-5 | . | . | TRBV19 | CASSSRYEETQYF | TGTGCCAGTAGTAGCAGGTACGAAGAGACCCAGTACTTC
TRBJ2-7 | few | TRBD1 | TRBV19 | CASSPTGGLYEQYF | TGTGCCAGTAGTCCGACAGGGGGCCTCTACGAGCAGTACTTC
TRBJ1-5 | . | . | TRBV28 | CASSLQDLGNQPQHF | TGTGCCAGCAGTTTACAGGACCTCGGCAATCAGCCCCAGCATTTT
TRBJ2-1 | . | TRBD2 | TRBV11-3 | CASSVRLAGESNEQFF | TGTGCCAGCAGCGTCCGACTAGCGGGAGAGTCCAATGAGCAGTTCTTC
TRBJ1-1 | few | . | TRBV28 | CASSLGPTANTEAFF | TGTGCCAGCAGTTTGGGGCCGACTGCGAACACTGAAGCTTTCTTT
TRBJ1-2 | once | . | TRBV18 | CASSPGRGQEGYTF | TGTGCCAGCTCACCAGGGCGTGGCCAGGAAGGCTACACCTTC
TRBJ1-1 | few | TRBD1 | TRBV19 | CASSYGQGWPEAFF | TGTGCCAGTAGTTACGGACAGGGGTGGCCTGAAGCTTTCTTT
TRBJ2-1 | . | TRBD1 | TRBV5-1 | CASSLFETGGNEQFF | TGCGCCAGCAGCTTGTTCGAGACAGGGGGCAATGAGCAGTTCTTC
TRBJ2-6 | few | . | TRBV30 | CAWTMGGKGANVLTF | TGTGCCTGGACGATGGGGGGTAAAGGGGCCAACGTCCTGACTTTC
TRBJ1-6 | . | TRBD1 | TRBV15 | CATSREDRVYSPLHF | TGTGCCACCAGCAGGGAAGACAGGGTTTATTCACCCCTCCACTTT
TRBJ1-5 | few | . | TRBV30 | CAWSRQGQQPQHF | TGTGCCTGGAGTCGGCAGGGGCAACAGCCCCAGCATTTT